These T cell receptor beta chains were read from a single sample in a study of identical twins. One entry per CDR3 protein results from TCRdb running MiXCR on the 5' RACE reads. This table has around 250,000 distinct CDR3 sequences, about 8% appearing once. This sample was shared with a second study, whose subject was yellow fever vaccine responses in identical twins.

The sequenced material came from CD8+ T cells sorted from blood. All receptors come from a woman aged 18 to 35 in good health. Both conserved end residues are part of each CDR3. Each record gives: V gene, J gene, clone size, D gene, CDR3 DNA, CDR3 protein. The D gene is left open where the match is weak. Not every row has a clone size; where given, it reads once, few, many or a size class.

>TRBV12-3/TRBV12-4|TRBJ2-1|many|NA
TGTGCCAGCAGTTTTAGGGGGGCTGGCTACAATGAGCAGTTCTTC
CASSFRGAGYNEQFF
>TRBV15|TRBJ2-2|NA|TRBD1
TGTGCCACCAGCAGAGACACGAACCCAGGGGGAAACACCGGGGAGCTGTTTTTT
CATSRDTNPGGNTGELFF
>TRBV9|TRBJ2-2|NA|TRBD1
TGTGCCAGCAGCGTAGCGGTGACAGGGCCGAACACCGGGGAGCTGTTTTTT
CASSVAVTGPNTGELFF
>TRBV7-9|TRBJ1-1|many|NA
TGTGCCAGCAGCTTAGCAGGCACTGAAGCTTTCTTT
CASSLAGTEAFF
>TRBV7-8|TRBJ1-2|few|TRBD1
TGTGCCAGCAGCTTAGATACCGGGACAGGGTTGCATGGCTACACCTTC
CASSLDTGTGLHGYTF
>TRBV10-3|TRBJ2-5|few|TRBD1
TGTGCCATCAGTGAGTCCACAGGGGGCTTGGAAGAGACCCAGTACTTC
CAISESTGGLEETQYF
>TRBV20-1|TRBJ2-7|NA|NA
TGCAGTGCTAGAGATAGCTTGGCCCTTTACGAGCAGTACTTC
CSARDSLALYEQYF
>TRBV10-3|TRBJ2-2|many|NA
TGTGCCATTAGAGAGAACACCGGGGAGCTGTTTTTT
CAIRENTGELFF
>TRBV20-1|TRBJ2-1|many|NA
TGCAGTGCTAGAGGACTAGGGCAGTTCTTC
CSARGLGQFF
>TRBV28|TRBJ2-7|few|TRBD1
TGTGCCAGCAGTTTGGCCAGGGGGCCGGGAGAGCAGTACTTC
CASSLARGPGEQYF
>TRBV7-6|TRBJ2-1|few|NA
TGTGCCAGCAGCTTAGTTGAGGGAGAGCAGTTCTTC
CASSLVEGEQFF
>TRBV9|TRBJ1-5|few|NA
TGTGCCAGCAGCGCCATCCCAGGGGTTGAGCCCCAGCATTTT
CASSAIPGVEPQHF
>TRBV12-3/TRBV12-4|TRBJ2-5|few|TRBD2
TGTGCCAGCAGTTTCTTAGCGGGGGGGCCCCCCCAAGAGACCCAGTACTTC
CASSFLAGGPPQETQYF
>TRBV6-1|TRBJ2-2|many|TRBD2
TGTGCCAGCACTAGCGGGGGAGGAGGGGAGCTGTTTTTT
CASTSGGGGELFF
>TRBV24-1|TRBJ2-2|NA|NA
TGTGCCATCGGGGTGGCCGGGGAGCTGTTTTTT
CAIGVAGELFF
>TRBV10-2|TRBJ2-3|NA|NA
TGCGCCAGCAGTGGGCCAGCAAGCACAGATACGCAGTATTTT
CASSGPASTDTQYF
>TRBV15|TRBJ2-2|NA|TRBD2
TGTGCCACCAGCAGGGAAATTCGGGGGGGCCCCGGCACCGGGGAGCTGTTTTTT
CATSREIRGGPGTGELFF
>TRBV10-3|TRBJ2-7|many|NA
TGTGCCATCAGTCCAGTAGTAGCACCAGCCGTCGACGAGCAGTACTTC
CAISPVVAPAVDEQYF
>TRBV10-3|TRBJ2-3|NA|TRBD1
TGTGCCTTGATAGCTGGGGACAGATTCACAGATACGCAGTATTTT
CALIAGDRFTDTQYF
>TRBV24-1|TRBJ2-2|few|TRBD1
TGTGCCACCAGTGACCCCGACAGGGGCGACATGAACACCGGGGAGCTGTTTTTT
CATSDPDRGDMNTGELFF
>TRBV15|TRBJ1-3|few|NA
TGTGCCACCAGCAGAGATCGGGGCTCTGGAAACACCATATATTTT
CATSRDRGSGNTIYF
>TRBV9|TRBJ2-5|few|TRBD1
TGTGCCAGCAGCGCGGGACAGGGAAGTGGAGAGACCCAGTACTTC
CASSAGQGSGETQYF
>TRBV7-2|TRBJ2-1|NA|NA
TGTGCCAGCAGCCTAATAGCGGTGAATGAGCAGTTCTTC
CASSLIAVNEQFF
>TRBV7-2|TRBJ1-2|many|TRBD1
TGTGCCAGCAGCAACGACAGGGGAGCCTATGGCTACACCTTC
CASSNDRGAYGYTF
>TRBV7-9|TRBJ2-7|NA|NA
TGTGCCAGCAGCCCCACAGCCACTTCCGAGCAGTACTTC
CASSPTATSEQYF
>TRBV3-1|TRBJ2-1|many|TRBD2
TGTGCCAGCAGCCAAGATTTACGGGGGGGGCTCGATGAGCAGTTCTTC
CASSQDLRGGLDEQFF
>TRBV5-1|TRBJ2-7|few|NA
TGCGCCAGCAGCTCCAGTGTTGGTTACGAGCAGTACTTC
CASSSSVGYEQYF
>TRBV2|TRBJ2-1|NA|TRBD2
TGTGCCAGCAGTGAAGCGCTTCGGCGGGAGGGCCACGAGCAGTTCTTC
CASSEALRREGHEQFF
>TRBV27|TRBJ2-7|few|TRBD2
TGTGCCAGCAGTATGGCTAGCGGAACCTACGAGCAGTACTTC
CASSMASGTYEQYF
>TRBV12-3/TRBV12-4|TRBJ2-1|NA|TRBD2
TGTGCCAGCAGTCCTAGGGGGCCCCTAGCGGGGTTACACAATGAGCAGTTCTTC
CASSPRGPLAGLHNEQFF
>TRBV28|TRBJ2-7|many|TRBD2
TGTGCCAGCAGTTTCTCAGCGGGAATCCACGAGCAGTACTTC
CASSFSAGIHEQYF
>TRBV29-1|TRBJ2-1|few|TRBD2
TGCAGCGTTCAAGGACTAGCGGCCAAGGGTGAGCAGTTCTTC
CSVQGLAAKGEQFF
>TRBV6-2/TRBV6-3|TRBJ2-5|few|TRBD1
TGTGCCAGCAGTTACTTTCCACAGGGGGCCGGCGAGACCCAGTACTTC
CASSYFPQGAGETQYF
>TRBV5-1|TRBJ2-3|many|NA
TGCGCCAGCAGCGTGGTCGACTCCACAGATACGCAGTATTTT
CASSVVDSTDTQYF
>TRBV2|TRBJ2-7|NA|NA
TGTGCCAGCAGGGACGGTTACTACGAGCAGTACTTC
CASRDGYYEQYF
>TRBV20-1|TRBJ2-7|many|NA
TGCAGTGCTAGACGTAGCTCCTACGAGCAGTACTTC
CSARRSSYEQYF
>TRBV7-9|TRBJ1-4|few|TRBD1
TGTGCCAGCAGCTTACCGGGACAGGATCTTGGAAAACTGTTTTTT
CASSLPGQDLGKLFF
>TRBV27|TRBJ2-3|NA|NA
TGTGCCAGCCCCCCAGGGGGGACATCTAGCACAGATACGCAGTATTTT
CASPPGGTSSTDTQYF
>TRBV11-2|TRBJ2-4|NA|NA
TGTGCCAGCAGCTTAACCAGGGGCAGGGACATTCAGTACTTC
CASSLTRGRDIQYF
>TRBV12-3/TRBV12-4|TRBJ2-1|many|NA
TGTGCCAGCAGTTTTGTGGAGAGAGGTGATGAGCAGTTCTTC
CASSFVERGDEQFF
>TRBV4-3|TRBJ2-2|few|NA
TGCGCCAGCAGCCAAGAACCGGGACGCACGAACACCGGGGAGCTGTTTTTT
CASSQEPGRTNTGELFF
>TRBV24-1|TRBJ2-5|NA|TRBD1
TGTGCCACCAGTGATCCGAGGACAGGGGAATGGGAGACCCAGTACTTC
CATSDPRTGEWETQYF
>TRBV24-1|TRBJ2-5|few|NA
TGTGCCACCAGTGATTTTCAGGGTGAGGAGACCCAGTACTTC
CATSDFQGEETQYF
>TRBV27|TRBJ2-1|NA|NA
TGTGCCAGCAGTTTGTCGACACCGCCTGGGGATGAGCAGTTCTTC
CASSLSTPPGDEQFF
>TRBV9|TRBJ2-1|few|NA
TGTGCCAGCAGCTCCACAGGCGGGACTCCCTACAATGAGCAGTTCTTC
CASSSTGGTPYNEQFF
>TRBV7-6|TRBJ2-7|few|TRBD1
TGTGCCAGCAGCTTATCGCAGGGGGCGGGGGAGCAGTACTTC
CASSLSQGAGEQYF
>TRBV7-9|TRBJ2-7|many|TRBD1
TGTGCCAGCAGCCCCGGGACAGTTACCTACGAGCAGTACTTC
CASSPGTVTYEQYF
>TRBV4-1|TRBJ2-5|few|NA
TGCGCCAGCAGCCAAGATCGGTACCGGGGAGTCGAGACCCAGTACTTC
CASSQDRYRGVETQYF
>TRBV27|TRBJ2-5|NA|NA
TGTGCCAGCAGAACCGGGACCTCGAGGAGAGAGACCCAGTACTTC
CASRTGTSRRETQYF
>TRBV3-1|TRBJ1-2|few|NA
TGTGCCAGCAGCCAACTGGACAGCGTAGCTAACTATGGCTACACCTTC
CASSQLDSVANYGYTF
>TRBV6-2/TRBV6-3|TRBJ2-3|NA|TRBD1
TGTGCCAGCAGCCGATCTTTTGACAGGGCATCCACAGATACGCAGTATTTT
CASSRSFDRASTDTQYF
>TRBV3-1|TRBJ1-1|many|TRBD1
TGTGCCAGCAGTTTCCCTAGCAGGGGGGCAACTGAAGCTTTCTTT
CASSFPSRGATEAFF
>TRBV11-2|TRBJ2-7|many|NA
TGTGCCAGCAGCTTAGGGGGCCCCCACAGCTACGAGCAGTACTTC
CASSLGGPHSYEQYF
>TRBV7-9|TRBJ1-1|many|NA
TGTGCCAGCAGCTTCCAGACCCTACTGAACACTGAAGCTTTCTTT
CASSFQTLLNTEAFF
>TRBV24-1|TRBJ2-2|few|NA
TGTGCCACCAGTGATCCGGTAGGGACTTTGAACACCGGGGAGCTGTTTTTT
CATSDPVGTLNTGELFF